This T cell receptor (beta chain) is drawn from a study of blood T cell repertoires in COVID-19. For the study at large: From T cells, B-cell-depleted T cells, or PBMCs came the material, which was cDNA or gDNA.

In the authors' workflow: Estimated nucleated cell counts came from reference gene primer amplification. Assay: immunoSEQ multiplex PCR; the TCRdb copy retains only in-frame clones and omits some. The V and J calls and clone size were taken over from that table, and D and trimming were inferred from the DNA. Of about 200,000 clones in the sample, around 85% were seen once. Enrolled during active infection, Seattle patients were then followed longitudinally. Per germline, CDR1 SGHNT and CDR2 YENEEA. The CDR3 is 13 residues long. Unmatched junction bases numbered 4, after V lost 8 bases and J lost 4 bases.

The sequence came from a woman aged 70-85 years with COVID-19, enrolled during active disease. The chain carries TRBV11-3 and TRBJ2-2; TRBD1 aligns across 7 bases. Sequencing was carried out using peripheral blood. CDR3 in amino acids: CASGTGVTGELFF. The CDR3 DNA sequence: TGTGCCAGCGGAACAGGGGTCACCGGGGAGCTGTTTTTT.